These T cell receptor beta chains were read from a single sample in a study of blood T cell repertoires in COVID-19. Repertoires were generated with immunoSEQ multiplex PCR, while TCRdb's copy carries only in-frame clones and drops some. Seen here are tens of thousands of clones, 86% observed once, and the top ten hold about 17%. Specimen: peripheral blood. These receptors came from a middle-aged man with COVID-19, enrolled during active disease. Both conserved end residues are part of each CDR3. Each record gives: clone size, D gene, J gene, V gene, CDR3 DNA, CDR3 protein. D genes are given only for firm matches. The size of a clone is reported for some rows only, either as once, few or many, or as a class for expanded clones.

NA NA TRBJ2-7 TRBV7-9 TGTGCCAGCAGCTTAGGAGGACAGACCTACGAGCAGTACTTC CASSLGGQTYEQYF
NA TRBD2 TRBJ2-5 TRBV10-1 TGCGCCAGCAGTGAGTCGTTGGGACTAGCGGAGGAGGAGACCCAGTACTTC CASSESLGLAEEETQYF
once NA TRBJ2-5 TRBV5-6 TGTGCCAGCAGCTTGTCCAGCGGGTCCCAAGAGACCCAGTACTTC CASSLSSGSQETQYF
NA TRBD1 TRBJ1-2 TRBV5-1 TGCGCCAGCAGCCTGGGACAGTCGAGCGGCTACACCTTC CASSLGQSSGYTF
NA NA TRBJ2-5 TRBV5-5 TGTGCCAGCAGCTTGGACACGGGGCAAGAGACCCAGTACTTC CASSLDTGQETQYF
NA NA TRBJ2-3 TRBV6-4 TGTGCCAGCAGTGAAGTTATGACAGGCCTCGGCACAGATACGCAGTATTTT CASSEVMTGLGTDTQYF
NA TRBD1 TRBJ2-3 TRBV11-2 TGTGCCAGCAGCGCACAGCCGGGACAGGGAAGTTTT CASSAQPGQGSF
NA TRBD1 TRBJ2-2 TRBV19 TGTGCCAGTAGTATTAAGGGACAGGGGGCATCCGGGGAGCTGTTTTTT CASSIKGQGASGELFF
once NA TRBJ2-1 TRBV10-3 TGTGCCATCAGTGAGTCGAGTGGGGGCGGTGAGCAGTTCTTC CAISESSGGGEQFF
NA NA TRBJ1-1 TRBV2 TGTGCCAGCAGTGAAGCGCGGGATGTAGAAGCTTTCTTT CASSEARDVEAFF
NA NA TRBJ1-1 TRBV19 TGTGCCACCAAGGACAGTGTTTCCACTGAAGCTTTCTTT CATKDSVSTEAFF
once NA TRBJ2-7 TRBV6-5 TGTGCCAGCAGTTCCGTCGGGGGGCGATACGAGCAGTACTTC CASSSVGGRYEQYF
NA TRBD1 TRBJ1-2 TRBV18 TGTGCCAGCTCCCTCGGACAGGGGAAGGCGAACTATGGCTACACCTTC CASSLGQGKANYGYTF
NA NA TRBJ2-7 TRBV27 TGTGCCAGCAGTTTAGGACAAAGCTACGAGCAGTACTTC CASSLGQSYEQYF
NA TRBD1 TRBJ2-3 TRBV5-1 TGCGCCAGCAGCATCGGACAGGGGGCGGAAGATACGCAGTATTTT CASSIGQGAEDTQYF
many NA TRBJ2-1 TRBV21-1 TGTGCCAGCAGCAAAGAGACAGATGACATTAACAATGAGCAGTTCTTC CASSKETDDINNEQFF
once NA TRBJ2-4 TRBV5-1 TGCGCCAGCAGCTTGAAGGGGATGGGATACTTC CASSLKGMGYF
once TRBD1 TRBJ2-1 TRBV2 TGTGCCAGCAGTCCCACGAACAGGGGTGAGCAGTTCTTC CASSPTNRGEQFF
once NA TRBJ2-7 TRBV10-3 TGTGCCATCAGTGTCCAAGGACAGTCCTACGAGCAGTACTTC CAISVQGQSYEQYF
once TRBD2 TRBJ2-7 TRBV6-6 TGTGCCAGCAGCGCGACTAGCGGGATTTCTTACGAGCAGTACTTC CASSATSGISYEQYF
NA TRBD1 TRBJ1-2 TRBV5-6 TGTGCCAGCAGCCCACGGGACAGGGAAAATGGCTACACCTTC CASSPRDRENGYTF
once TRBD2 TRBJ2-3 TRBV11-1 TGTGCCAGCAGCCCGGGGGGGAACACAGATACGCAGTATTTT CASSPGGNTDTQYF
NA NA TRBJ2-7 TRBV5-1 TGCGCCAGCAGCGGGATCAGGGTAGACGAGCAGTACTTC CASSGIRVDEQYF
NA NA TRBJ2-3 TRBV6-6 TGTGCCAGCAGTACGAGTCCGAGAGTTCAGTATTTT CASSTSPRVQYF
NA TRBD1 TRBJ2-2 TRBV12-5 TGTGCTAGTGGTTTGCATACAGGGGGTTACACCGGGGAGCTGTTTTTT CASGLHTGGYTGELFF
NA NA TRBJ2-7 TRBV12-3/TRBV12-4 TGTGCCAGCAGTTTAAGCGTCTCCGAGCAGTACTTC CASSLSVSEQYF
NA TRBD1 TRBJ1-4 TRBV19 TGTGCCAGTAGTATCCCCCAGACAGGGGGACGTGAAAAACTGTTTTTT CASSIPQTGGREKLFF
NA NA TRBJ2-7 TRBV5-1 TGCGCCAGCAGCCCTGGGGGGGCTAGCGCCCTCTACTTC CASSPGGASALYF
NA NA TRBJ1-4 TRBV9 TGTGCCAGCAACCTCCCCCCCTCCAACGGCGGGAGCTCTCCTACCCGTGAAAAACTGTTTTTT CASNLPPSNGGSSPTREKLFF
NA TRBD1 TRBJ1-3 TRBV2 TGTGCCAGCAGTGATGGTGGAGACAGGGCCACAAACACCATATATTTT CASSDGGDRATNTIYF
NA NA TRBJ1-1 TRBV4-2 TGTGCCAGCAGCCAAGATCAGTACAGGGACGCTGAAGCTTTCTTT CASSQDQYRDAEAFF
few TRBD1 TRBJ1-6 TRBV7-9 TGTGCCAGCAGCATCACCTCGACAGGGGGGAATTCACCCCTCCACTTT CASSITSTGGNSPLHF
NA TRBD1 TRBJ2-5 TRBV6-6 TGTGCCAGCAGCCAAGCAGGGACAGTGTACCAAGAGACCCAGTACTTC CASSQAGTVYQETQYF
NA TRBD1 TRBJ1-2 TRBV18 TGTGCCAGCCTAGGGGGCACGGGGTATGGCTACACCTTC CASLGGTGYGYTF
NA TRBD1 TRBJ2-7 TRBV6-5 TGTGCCAGCAGTTACTCTCCCGGACAGGGCTACGAGCAGTACTTC CASSYSPGQGYEQYF
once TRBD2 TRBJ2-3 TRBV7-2 TGTGCCAGCAGCCCCTGGACTAGCTCCACAGATACGCAGTATTTT CASSPWTSSTDTQYF
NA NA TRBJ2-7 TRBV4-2 TGTGCCAGCAGCCCCCCCCAAACCTACGAGCAGTACTTC CASSPPQTYEQYF
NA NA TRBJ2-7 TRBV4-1 TGCGCCAGCAGCCAAGAGGGGGGGGGCAGAGGCGTTCCAAACGAGCAGTACTTC CASSQEGGGRGVPNEQYF
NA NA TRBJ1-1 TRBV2 TGTGCCAGCAGCGTCAAGGAGGGATACACTGAAGCTTTCTTT CASSVKEGYTEAFF
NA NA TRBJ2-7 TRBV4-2 TGTGCCAGCAGCCAACAATCAGGACAGACCTACGAGCAGTACTTC CASSQQSGQTYEQYF